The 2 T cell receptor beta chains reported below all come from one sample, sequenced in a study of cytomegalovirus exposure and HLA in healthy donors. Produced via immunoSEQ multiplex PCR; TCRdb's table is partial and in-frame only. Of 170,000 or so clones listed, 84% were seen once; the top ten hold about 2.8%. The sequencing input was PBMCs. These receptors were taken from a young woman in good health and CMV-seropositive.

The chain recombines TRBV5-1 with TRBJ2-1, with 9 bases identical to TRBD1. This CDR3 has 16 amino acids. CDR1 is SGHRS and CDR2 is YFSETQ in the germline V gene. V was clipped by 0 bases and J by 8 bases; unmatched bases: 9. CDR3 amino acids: CASSLVTGGAGHEQFF. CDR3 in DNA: TGCGCCAGCAGCTTGGTCACAGGGGGCGCGGGGCATGAGCAGTTCTTC.

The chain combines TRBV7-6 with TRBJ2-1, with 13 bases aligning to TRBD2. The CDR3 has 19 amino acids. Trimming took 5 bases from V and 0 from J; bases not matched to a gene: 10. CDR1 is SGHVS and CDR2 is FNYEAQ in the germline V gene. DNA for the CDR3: TGTGCCAGCAGCCTACACAGGACTAGCGGGGGAAGCTCCTACAATGAGCAGTTCTTC. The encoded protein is CASSLHRTSGGSSYNEQFF.